This entry lists 12 T cell receptor beta chains sequenced from one sample in a study of T cells after yellow fever vaccination. TCRdb analysed the 5' RACE reads with MiXCR anew, one entry per CDR3 protein. The sample lists under 400,000 distinct CDR3 sequences, about 9.9% occurring once. Here the sequenced sample was PBMCs, taken on the day of the first yellow fever vaccination. These receptors all stem from a young man who received the YFV17D yellow fever vaccine.

The chain employs TRBV4-2 and TRBJ2-5; 8 bases align to TRBD2. Germline-derived CDR1 and CDR2 are LGHNA and YNFKEQ. V gave up 4 bases and J gave up 4 bases; unmatched junction bases: 8. The CDR3 totals 15 residues. In DNA, the CDR3 is TGTGCCAGCAGCCCGGGACTAGTTGCGTTAGAGACCCAGTACTTC. Its translation is CASSPGLVALETQYF.

This clonotype has just a few counts. This sequence joins TRBV7-2 and TRBJ1-1; D ambiguous. Germline lookup yields CDR1 SGHTA and CDR2 FQGNSA. V was trimmed by 3 bases and J by 5 bases, leaving 13 bases between them. The CDR3 is 14 amino acids. The CDR3 DNA reads TGTGCCAGCAGCTTTACAATCGTGGGGACTGAAGCTTTCTTT. Its protein product is CASSFTIVGTEAFF.

The chain uses TRBV7-9 and TRBJ1-1; 7 bases are a match to TRBD1. Germline CDR1 and CDR2: SEHNR and FQNEAQ (reference sequence). The CDR3 has 14 residues. V shed 5 bases, J shed 4 bases, and the junction held 7 bases outside the gene matches. In DNA form, the CDR3 reads TGTGCCAGCAGCATCCAGGGGGTGGGCACTGAAGCTTTCTTT. Encoded protein: CASSIQGVGTEAFF.

The sample holds a few counts of this clonotype. The junction departs from germline at one end; a sequencing error may be responsible. The chain recombines TRBV6-2 or TRBV6-3 with TRBJ2-7, with D unresolved. The length of the CDR3 is 15 residues. CDR1 and CDR2 (germline): MNHEY, SVGEGT. The CDR3 protein is CASSYLRGAAVEQYF. CDR3 in DNA: TGTGCCAGCAGCTACTTACGAGGAGCCGCGGTCGAGCAGTACTTC.

This chain joins TRBV6-1 and TRBJ1-6; D uncertain. Germline CDR1 reads MNHNS; CDR2 reads SASEGT. This CDR3 contains 16 residues. Trimming removed 5 bases from V and 3 bases from J, with 14 bases in between. The CDR3 loop is CASSPDRAVYNSPLHF. The CDR3 DNA reads TGTGCCAGCAGTCCAGACCGAGCCGTCTATAATTCACCCCTCCACTTT.

The J gene is TRBJ2-1, the V gene TRBV7-9; the match to TRBD1 covers 7 bases. Germline trimming cut 5 bases from V and 5 bases from J; bases unmatched to any gene: 9. Looked up from germline, CDR1 is SEHNR and CDR2 is FQNEAQ (reference sequence). The CDR3 is made up of 15 amino acids. CDR3 in amino acids: CASSTLRDRDNEQFF. The DNA for the CDR3 is TGTGCCAGCAGCACACTCCGGGACAGAGACAATGAGCAGTTCTTC.

The chain links TRBV5-1 to TRBJ1-1; TRBD1 might be the D (5 bases). The CDR3 loop spans 14 amino acids. V lost 0 bases, J lost 11 bases, and 17 bases lay in between. Per the germline V gene, CDR1 is SGHRS and CDR2 is YFSETQ. This CDR3 reads CASSLEASGGMAFF. The CDR3 DNA reads as TGCGCCAGCAGCTTGGAGGCTTCCGGGGGGATGGCTTTCTTT.

The V and J genes are TRBV4-1 and TRBJ2-3, with 11 bases matching TRBD2. CDR1 and CDR2 from the germline V gene are MGHRA and YSYEKL. Losses at the gene ends were 0 bases for V and 7 bases for J; bases not matched to a gene: 6. The CDR3 contains 16 residues. The chain's CDR3 is CASSQDSSGGGYTQYF. The CDR3 coding sequence is TGCGCCAGCAGCCAAGACAGTAGCGGGGGGGGTTATACGCAGTATTTT.

This clonotype was observed a handful of times. The rearrangement joins TRBV5-1 to TRBJ1-1, with D perhaps matching TRBD1 (5 bases). Looked up from germline, CDR1 is SGHRS and CDR2 is YFSETQ. Trimming removed 3 bases from V and 0 bases from J, with 9 bases in between. This CDR3 has 14 amino acids. Here the CDR3 reads CASSSGEVNTEAFF. CDR3 DNA sequence: TGCGCCAGCAGCTCGGGGGAGGTGAACACTGAAGCTTTCTTT.

In this sample, this clonotype turned up a few times. CDR3 sequence (DNA): TGTGCCAGCAGCCAAGGGCTAGCGGGGGGTTACAATGAGCAGTTCTTC. Its translation is CASSQGLAGGYNEQFF. J is TRBJ2-1 and V is TRBV3-1, with TRBD2 matching over 11 bases. The CDR3 contains 16 residues. The V and J ends lost 1 base and 4 bases, in that order; junction bases with no gene match: 3. Germline V CDR1 and CDR2: LGHDT, YNNKEL (reference sequence).

The J gene is TRBJ2-1, the V gene TRBV20-1; D possibly corresponds to TRBD1 (5 bases). Germline V gene data show CDR1 as DFQATT and CDR2 as SNEGSKA (reference sequence). The CDR3 consists of 12 residues. Trimming left V 5 bases short and J 7 bases short, with 12 bases between. The CDR3: CSADDSPNEQFF. The CDR3 DNA is TGCAGTGCTGATGACAGTCCTAATGAGCAGTTCTTC.

The rearrangement links TRBV29-1 to TRBJ2-1, with D tentatively TRBD1 or TRBD2 (5 bases each). The CDR3 loop spans 14 amino acids. Trimming cost V 0 bases and J 6 bases, with 12 bases left between them. CDR1 is SQVTM, CDR2 ANQGSEA, per germline. The CDR3 is CSVEESGLRNEQFF. The CDR3 DNA reads as TGCAGCGTTGAAGAATCGGGGCTACGCAATGAGCAGTTCTTC.